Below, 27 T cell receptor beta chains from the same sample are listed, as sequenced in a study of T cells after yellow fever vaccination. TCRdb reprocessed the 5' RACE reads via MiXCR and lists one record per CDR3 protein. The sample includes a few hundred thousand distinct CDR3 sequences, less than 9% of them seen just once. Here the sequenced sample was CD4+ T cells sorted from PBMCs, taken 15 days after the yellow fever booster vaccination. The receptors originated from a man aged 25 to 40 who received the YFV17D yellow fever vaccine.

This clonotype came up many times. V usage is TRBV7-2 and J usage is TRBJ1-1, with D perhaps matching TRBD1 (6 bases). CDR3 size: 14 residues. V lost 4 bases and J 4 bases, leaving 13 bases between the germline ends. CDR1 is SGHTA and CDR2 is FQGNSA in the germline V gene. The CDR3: CASSYRGSGTEAFF. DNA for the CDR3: TGTGCCAGCAGCTATAGGGGGTCGGGCACTGAAGCTTTCTTT. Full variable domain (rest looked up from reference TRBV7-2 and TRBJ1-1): GAGVSQSPSNKVTEKGKDVELRCDPISGHTALYWYRQSLGQGLEFLIYFQGNSAPDKSGLPSDRFSAERTGGSVSTLTIQRTQQEDSAVYLCASSYRGSGTEAFFGQGTRLTVV.

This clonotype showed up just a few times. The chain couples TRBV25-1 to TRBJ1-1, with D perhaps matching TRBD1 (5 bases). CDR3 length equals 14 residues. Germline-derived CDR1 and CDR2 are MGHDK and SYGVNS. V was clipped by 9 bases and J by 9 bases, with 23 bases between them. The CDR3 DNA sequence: TGTGCCAGTAAACAACAGGAAGGGTCCATCAAAGCTTTCTTT. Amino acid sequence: CASKQQEGSIKAFF.

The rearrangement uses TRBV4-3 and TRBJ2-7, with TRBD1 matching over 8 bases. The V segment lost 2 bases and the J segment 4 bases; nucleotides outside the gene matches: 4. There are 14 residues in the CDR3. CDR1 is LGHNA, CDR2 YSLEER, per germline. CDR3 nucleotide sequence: TGCGCCAGCAGCCAATCCGACAGGGGTTACGAGCAGTACTTC. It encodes CASSQSDRGYEQYF.

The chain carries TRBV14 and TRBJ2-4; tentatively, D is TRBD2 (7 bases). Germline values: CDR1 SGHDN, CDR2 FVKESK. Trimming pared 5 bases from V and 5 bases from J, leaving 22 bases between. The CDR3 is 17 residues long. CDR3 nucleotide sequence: TGTGCCAGCAGCAGCCGATCGGGGGGCTCTGGGGAAAACATTCAGTACTTC. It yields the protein CASSSRSGGSGENIQYF.

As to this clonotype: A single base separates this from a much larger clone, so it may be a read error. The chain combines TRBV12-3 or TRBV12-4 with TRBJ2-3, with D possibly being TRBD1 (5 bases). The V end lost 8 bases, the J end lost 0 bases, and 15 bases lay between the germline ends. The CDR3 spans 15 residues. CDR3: CASGEWGCSTDTQYF. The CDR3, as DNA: TGTGCCAGCGGGGAATGGGGCTGTAGCACAGATACGCAGTATTTT.

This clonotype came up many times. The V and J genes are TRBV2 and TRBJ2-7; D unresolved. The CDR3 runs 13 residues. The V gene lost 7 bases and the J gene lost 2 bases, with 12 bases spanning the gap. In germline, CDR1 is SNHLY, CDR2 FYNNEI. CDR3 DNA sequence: TGTGCCAGCATGATTAGGACCACCTACGAGCAGTACTTC. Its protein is CASMIRTTYEQYF.

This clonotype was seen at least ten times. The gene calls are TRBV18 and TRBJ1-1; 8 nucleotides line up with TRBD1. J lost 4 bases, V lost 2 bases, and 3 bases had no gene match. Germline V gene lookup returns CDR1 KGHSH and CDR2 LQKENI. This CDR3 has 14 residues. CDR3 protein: CASSPRTGFTEAFF. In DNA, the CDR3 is TGTGCCAGCTCACCAAGGACAGGGTTCACTGAAGCTTTCTTT.

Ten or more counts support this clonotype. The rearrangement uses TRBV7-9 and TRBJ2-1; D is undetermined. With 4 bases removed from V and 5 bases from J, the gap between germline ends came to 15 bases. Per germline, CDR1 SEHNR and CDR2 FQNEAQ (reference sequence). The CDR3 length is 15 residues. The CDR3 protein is CASSSRFQPDNEQFF. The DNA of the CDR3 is TGTGCCAGCAGCTCTCGCTTCCAACCGGACAATGAGCAGTTCTTC.

The CDR3 loop is CSAREGGYTF. The CDR3 coding sequence is TGCAGTGCTAGAGAGGGCGGCTACACCTTC. The chain has TRBV20-1 and TRBJ1-2; D is unclear. CDR3 size: 10 residues. The V end lost 0 bases, the J end lost 8 bases, and 4 bases lay between the germline ends. Per germline, CDR1 DFQATT and CDR2 SNEGSKA (reference sequence).

The CDR3 loop reads CASAFPGGNGYTF. CDR3 bases: TGTGCTAGTGCCTTCCCCGGAGGGAATGGCTACACCTTC. The chain employs TRBV12-5 and TRBJ1-2; D unclear. Trimming cost V 7 bases and J 6 bases, with 15 bases left between them. From germline, CDR1 is LGHNT and CDR2 FRNRAP. The CDR3 totals 13 residues. The whole variable domain, remainder taken from reference TRBV12-5 and TRBJ1-2, is DARVTQTPRHKVTEMGQEVTMRCQPILGHNTVFWYRQTMMQGLELLAYFRNRAPLDDSGMPKDRFSAEMPDATLATLKIQPSEPRDSAVYFCASAFPGGNGYTFGSGTRLTVV.

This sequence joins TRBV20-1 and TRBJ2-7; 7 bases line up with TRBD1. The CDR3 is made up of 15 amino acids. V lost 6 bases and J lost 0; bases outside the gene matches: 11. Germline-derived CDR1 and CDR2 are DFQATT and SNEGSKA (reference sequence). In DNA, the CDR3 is TGCAGTGCCATACCGAGACAGGGAATCTCCTACGAGCAGTACTTC. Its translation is CSAIPRQGISYEQYF.

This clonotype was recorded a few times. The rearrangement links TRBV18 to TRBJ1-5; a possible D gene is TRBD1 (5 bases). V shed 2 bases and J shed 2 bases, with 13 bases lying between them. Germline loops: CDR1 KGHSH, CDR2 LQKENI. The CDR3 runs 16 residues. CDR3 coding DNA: TGTGCCAGCTCACCAGTTCGACAGCATGGCAATCAGCCCCAGCATTTT. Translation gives CASSPVRQHGNQPQHF.

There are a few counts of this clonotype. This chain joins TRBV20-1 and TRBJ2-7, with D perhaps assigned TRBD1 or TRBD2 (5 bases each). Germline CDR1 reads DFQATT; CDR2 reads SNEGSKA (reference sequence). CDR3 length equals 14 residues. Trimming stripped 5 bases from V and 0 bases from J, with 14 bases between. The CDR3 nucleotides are TGCAGTGCTCCCTCCGGGACGAACTCCTACGAGCAGTACTTC. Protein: CSAPSGTNSYEQYF.

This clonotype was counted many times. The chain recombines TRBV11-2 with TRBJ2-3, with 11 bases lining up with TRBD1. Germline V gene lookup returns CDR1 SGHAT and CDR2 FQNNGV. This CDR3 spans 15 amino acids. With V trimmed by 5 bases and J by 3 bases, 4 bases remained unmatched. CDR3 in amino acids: CASSQGQGATDTQYF. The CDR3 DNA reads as TGTGCCAGCAGCCAAGGACAGGGGGCGACAGATACGCAGTATTTT.

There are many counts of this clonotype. For the CDR3, the DNA is TGTGCCTGGAGTGTAGCGGGAGTCTACAATGAGCAGTTCTTC. It translates to CAWSVAGVYNEQFF. This chain links TRBV30 with TRBJ2-1, with 8 positions matching TRBD2. V shed 0 bases, J shed 3 bases, and the junction held 1 base outside the gene matches. Germline V lookup: CDR1 GTSNPN, CDR2 SVGIG (reference sequence). CDR3 size: 14 residues.

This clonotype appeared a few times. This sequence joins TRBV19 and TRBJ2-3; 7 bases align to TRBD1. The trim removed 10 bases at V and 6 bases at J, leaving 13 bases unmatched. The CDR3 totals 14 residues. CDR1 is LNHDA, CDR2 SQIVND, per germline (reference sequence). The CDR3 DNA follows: TGTGCCACCGGACAGGCTACGAAAGTGGATACGCAGTATTTT. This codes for CATGQATKVDTQYF.

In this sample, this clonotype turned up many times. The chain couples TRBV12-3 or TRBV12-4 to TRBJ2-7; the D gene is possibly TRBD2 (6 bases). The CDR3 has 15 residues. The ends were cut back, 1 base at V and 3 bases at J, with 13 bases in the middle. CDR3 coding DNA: TGTGCCAGCAGTTTAGGGGGCGGGACCAGCTACGAGCAGTACTTC. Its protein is CASSLGGGTSYEQYF.

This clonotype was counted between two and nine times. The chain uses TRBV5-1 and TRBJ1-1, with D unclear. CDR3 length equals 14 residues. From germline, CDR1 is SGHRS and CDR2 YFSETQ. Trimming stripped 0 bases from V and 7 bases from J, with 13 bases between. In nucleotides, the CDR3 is TGCGCCAGCAGCTTGGCCCCCGGCCGAATTGAAGCTTTCTTT. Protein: CASSLAPGRIEAFF.

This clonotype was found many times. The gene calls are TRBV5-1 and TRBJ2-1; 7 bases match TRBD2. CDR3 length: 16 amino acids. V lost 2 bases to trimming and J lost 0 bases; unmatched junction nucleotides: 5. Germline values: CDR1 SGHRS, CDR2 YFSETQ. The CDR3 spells CASSLLPSGSYNEQFF. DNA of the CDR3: TGCGCCAGCAGCTTACTACCTAGCGGCTCCTACAATGAGCAGTTCTTC.

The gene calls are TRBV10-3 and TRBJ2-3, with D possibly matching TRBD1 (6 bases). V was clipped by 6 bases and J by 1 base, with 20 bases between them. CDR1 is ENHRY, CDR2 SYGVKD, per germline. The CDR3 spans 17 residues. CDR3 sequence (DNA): TGTGCCATCAGCGGATTGGGACAAGCCAAGGGCACAGATACGCAGTATTTT. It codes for CAISGLGQAKGTDTQYF.

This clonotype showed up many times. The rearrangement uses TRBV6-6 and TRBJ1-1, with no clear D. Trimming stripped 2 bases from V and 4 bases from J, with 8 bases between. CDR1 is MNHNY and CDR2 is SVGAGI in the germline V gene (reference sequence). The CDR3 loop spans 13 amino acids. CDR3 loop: CASSYAVGTEAFF. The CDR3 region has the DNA TGTGCCAGCAGTTACGCGGTGGGCACTGAAGCTTTCTTT.

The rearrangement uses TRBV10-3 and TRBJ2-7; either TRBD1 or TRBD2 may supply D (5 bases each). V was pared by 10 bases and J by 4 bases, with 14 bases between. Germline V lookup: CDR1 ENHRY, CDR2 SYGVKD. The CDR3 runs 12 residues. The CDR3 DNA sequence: TGTGCCACGGGCACCGAGGGGTACGAGCAGTACTTC. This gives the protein CATGTEGYEQYF.

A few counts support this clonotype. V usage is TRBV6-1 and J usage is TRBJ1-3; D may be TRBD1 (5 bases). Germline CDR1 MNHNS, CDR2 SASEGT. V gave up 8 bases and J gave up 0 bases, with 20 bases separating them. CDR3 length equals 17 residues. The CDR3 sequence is CASQRLVGESSGNTIYF. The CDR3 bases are TGTGCCAGCCAGCGACTGGTAGGGGAAAGCTCTGGAAACACCATATATTTT.

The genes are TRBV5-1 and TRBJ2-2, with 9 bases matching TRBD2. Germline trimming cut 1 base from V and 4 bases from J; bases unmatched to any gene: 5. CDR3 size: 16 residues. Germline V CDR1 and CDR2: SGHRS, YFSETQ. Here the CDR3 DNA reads TGCGCCAGCAGCTTGAACCTAGCGGGATCCACCGGGGAGCTGTTTTTT. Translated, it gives CASSLNLAGSTGELFF.

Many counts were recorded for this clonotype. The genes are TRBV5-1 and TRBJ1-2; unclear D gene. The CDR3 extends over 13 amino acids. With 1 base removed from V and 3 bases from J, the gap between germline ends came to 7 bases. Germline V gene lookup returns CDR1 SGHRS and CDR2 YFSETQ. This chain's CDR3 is CASSLQSDYGYTF. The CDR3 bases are TGCGCCAGCAGCTTGCAATCAGACTATGGCTACACCTTC. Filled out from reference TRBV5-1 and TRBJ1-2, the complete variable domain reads KAGVTQTPRYLIKTRGQQVTLSCSPISGHRSVSWYQQTPGQGLQFLFEYFSETQRNKGNFPGRFSGRQFSNSRSEMNVSTLELGDSALYLCASSLQSDYGYTFGSGTRLTVV.

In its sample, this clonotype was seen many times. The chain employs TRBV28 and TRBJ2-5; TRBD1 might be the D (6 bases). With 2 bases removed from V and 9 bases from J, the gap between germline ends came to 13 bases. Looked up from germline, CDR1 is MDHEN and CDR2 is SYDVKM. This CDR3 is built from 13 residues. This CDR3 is CASSLATPGAQYF. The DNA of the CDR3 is TGTGCCAGCAGTTTAGCTACTCCAGGGGCCCAGTACTTC.

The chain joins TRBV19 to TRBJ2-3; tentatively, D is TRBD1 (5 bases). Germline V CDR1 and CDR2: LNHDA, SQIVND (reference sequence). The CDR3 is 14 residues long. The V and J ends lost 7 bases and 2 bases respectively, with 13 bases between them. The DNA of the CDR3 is TGTGCCAGTACAGGGCTCTCCTTCACAGATACGCAGTATTTT. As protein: CASTGLSFTDTQYF.